This record covers a single T cell receptor beta chain. What it binds is not known. CD45RO-negative, CCR7-selected cells formed the naive CD8 fraction, which excluded terminally differentiated effector memory CD45RA+ cells. Germline CDR1 reads LGHNA; CDR2 reads YSLEER. The CDR3 covers 18 residues. Trimming cost V 0 bases and J 6 bases, with 20 bases left between them. The sample comes from a study of shared clonotypes between healthy human individuals. Libraries were prepared by immunoSEQ multiplex PCR; TCRdb keeps only in-frame clonotypes and omits some of them. The table has about 2 million clones, over 85% seen once; the top ten hold roughly 1.2%. Study-level findings and limits: Among donors, the sharing of clonotypes was expected to be influenced by sequencing depth.

The TCR originated in a man aged 18-30 years in good health. Sequencing was done on a sample of naive CD8+ T cells sorted from blood. V usage is TRBV4-3 and J usage is TRBJ2-2, with TRBD2 as a possible D gene (6 bases). The CDR3 loop reads CASSQEMGGGLQAGELFF. In DNA, the CDR3 is TGCGCCAGCAGCCAAGAGATGGGGGGAGGCCTCCAGGCCGGGGAGCTGTTTTTT.